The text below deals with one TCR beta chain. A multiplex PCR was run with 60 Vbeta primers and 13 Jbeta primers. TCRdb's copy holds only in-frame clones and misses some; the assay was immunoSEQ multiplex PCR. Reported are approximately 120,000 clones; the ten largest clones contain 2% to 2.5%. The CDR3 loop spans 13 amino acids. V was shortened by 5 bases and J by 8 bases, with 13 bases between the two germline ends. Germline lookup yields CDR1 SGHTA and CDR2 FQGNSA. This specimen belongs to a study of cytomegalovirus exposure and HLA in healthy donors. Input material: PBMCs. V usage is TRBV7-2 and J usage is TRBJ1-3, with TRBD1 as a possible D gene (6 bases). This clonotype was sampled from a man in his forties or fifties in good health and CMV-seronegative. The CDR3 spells CASSQGGVDTIYF. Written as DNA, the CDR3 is TGTGCCAGCAGCCAAGGGGGGGTGGACACCATATATTTT.